These T cell receptor beta chains were read from a single sample in a study of T cells in Graves' hyperthyroidism and ophthalmopathy. MiXCR, run by TCRdb on the multiplex PCR reads, gives a single entry per CDR3 protein. This table holds 300,000 or so distinct CDR3 sequences, roughly 15% found once. The material sequenced was blood. All receptors derive from a man aged 25-45 years with Graves' hyperthyroidism. Both conserved end residues are part of each CDR3. A D gene is named only where the DNA matches it firmly. For some rows the clone size is stated as once, few or many, or as a class when expanded; others skip it.

abundance	d_gene	v_gene	j_gene	CDR3aa	CDR3nt
many	.	TRBV6-6	TRBJ1-1	CASSYGMNTEAFF	TGTGCCAGCAGTTACGGAATGAACACTGAAGCTTTCTTT
few	.	TRBV25-1	TRBJ2-5	CASRTAKGTQYF	TGTGCCAGCAGGACCGCTAAGGGGACCCAGTACTTC
.	.	TRBV7-2	TRBJ1-6	CASSLPVLGEDSPLHF	TGTGCCAGCAGCTTACCTGTGCTGGGGGAGGATTCACCCCTCCACTTT
.	.	TRBV4-2	TRBJ2-2	CASSQDKGDGGELFF	TGTGCCAGCAGCCAAGATAAAGGGGATGGCGGGGAGCTGTTTTTT
many	.	TRBV3-1	TRBJ2-7	CASSHGRKSEQYF	TGTGCCAGCAGTCACGGGCGGAAGAGCGAGCAGTACTTC
many	.	TRBV5-1	TRBJ2-7	CASSLSGSRSYEQYF	TGCGCCAGCAGCTTGAGTGGTAGCAGGTCCTACGAGCAGTACTTC
.	TRBD2	TRBV6-2/TRBV6-3	TRBJ2-2	CASSVLAGGPNTGELFF	TGTGCCAGCAGTGTTTTAGCGGGAGGGCCGAACACCGGGGAGCTGTTTTTT
few	TRBD1	TRBV10-3	TRBJ1-5	CAISESDRDQPQHF	TGTGCCATCAGTGAGTCGGACAGGGATCAGCCCCAGCATTTT
many	.	TRBV5-1	TRBJ2-7	CASKTGTDYEQYF	TGCGCCAGCAAGACCGGGACTGACTACGAGCAGTACTTC
many	.	TRBV6-1	TRBJ1-5	CASSEHGRSNQPQHF	TGTGCCAGCAGTGAACATGGGCGAAGCAATCAGCCCCAGCATTTT
.	.	TRBV29-1	TRBJ2-7	CSVEILDEQYF	TGCAGCGTTGAGATTCTTGACGAGCAGTACTTC
few	.	TRBV19	TRBJ2-2	CASSTPPGGRTGELFF	TGTGCCAGTAGTACCCCACCGGGGGGCCGCACCGGGGAGCTGTTTTTT
many	.	TRBV5-1	TRBJ2-1	CASSPNPQNEQFF	TGCGCCAGCAGCCCAAACCCACAGAACGAGCAGTTCTTC
.	TRBD1	TRBV20-1	TRBJ1-3	CSAGQGEGSGNTIYF	TGCAGTGCTGGACAGGGCGAGGGCTCTGGAAACACCATATATTTT
.	TRBD1	TRBV9	TRBJ1-1	CASVPGTVGEAFF	TGTGCCAGTGTTCCGGGGACAGTCGGTGAAGCTTTCTTT
.	.	TRBV7-2	TRBJ2-6	CASSLDQGLLRANVLTF	TGTGCCAGCAGCTTAGACCAAGGCCTTCTGAGGGCCAACGTCCTGACTTTC
few	TRBD1	TRBV19	TRBJ1-2	CASSLGQASNYGYTF	TGTGCCAGTAGCCTGGGACAGGCCTCCAACTATGGCTACACCTTC
.	TRBD2	TRBV9	TRBJ2-1	CASSVESGTGNEQFF	TGTGCCAGCAGCGTAGAAAGCGGGACTGGGAATGAGCAGTTCTTC
few	.	TRBV5-1	TRBJ2-1	CASRFGGKGNEQFF	TGCGCCAGCAGATTTGGCGGAAAAGGCAATGAGCAGTTCTTC
few	TRBD2	TRBV4-2	TRBJ2-1	CASSLSSGTNEQFF	TGTGCCAGCAGCCTTTCTAGCGGGACCAATGAGCAGTTCTTC
.	.	TRBV19	TRBJ2-1	CASSIGYSYNEQFF	TGTGCCAGTAGTATAGGATACTCCTACAATGAGCAGTTCTTC
many	.	TRBV7-8	TRBJ2-7	CASSPRRTASSYEQYF	TGTGCCAGCAGCCCCCGGCGGACAGCGAGCTCCTACGAGCAGTACTTC